A selection of T cell receptor beta chains follows, all from one sample in a study of blood T cell repertoires in COVID-19. Repertoires were generated with immunoSEQ multiplex PCR, while TCRdb's copy carries only in-frame clones and drops some. The sample includes some 270,000 clones, about 89% of them seen just once. Sample: peripheral blood. Source of these receptors: a man between 40 and 49 years old with active or convalescent COVID-19. CDR3s include the opening cysteine and the closing phenylalanine or tryptophan. D genes are given only for firm matches. Clone size is stated in some rows and not others, as once, few, many or a class when expanded.

-	TRBJ1-4	-	TRBV5-4	TGTGCCAGCAACCTCAGGGGTACTAATGAAAAACTGTTTTTT	CASNLRGTNEKLFF
TRBD2	TRBJ2-1	-	TRBV7-6	TGTGCCAGCAGCTTAACCGGGGGGGCCCCCAATGAGCAGTTCTTC	CASSLTGGAPNEQFF
-	TRBJ1-1	few	TRBV29-1	TGCAGCGCCTCCCAGACAGAGAACACTGAAGCTTTCTTT	CSASQTENTEAFF
-	TRBJ1-1	-	TRBV6-5	TGTGCCAGCAGTTTGGGGCAGATGAACACTGAAGCTTTCTTT	CASSLGQMNTEAFF
-	TRBJ2-3	-	TRBV6-5	TGTGCCAGCAGTCTGGCGGGACGTCGGGGAGATACGCAGTATTTT	CASSLAGRRGDTQYF
TRBD2	TRBJ2-7	once	TRBV13	TGTGCCAGCAGCTCCCGGACTAGCGGGGGTGTCGACGAGCAGTACTTC	CASSSRTSGGVDEQYF
TRBD1	TRBJ1-2	-	TRBV13	TGTGCCAGCAGCTTAACAGGGGTCTATGGCTACACCTTC	CASSLTGVYGYTF
TRBD2	TRBJ2-7	-	TRBV28	TGTGCCAGCAGTACTCAGCGGGGAAAGCAGTACTTC	CASSTQRGKQYF
TRBD1	TRBJ2-5	-	TRBV6-2/TRBV6-3	TGTGCCAGCAGTTACTCTTTACGACAGGGGGGACAAGAGACCCAGTACTTC	CASSYSLRQGGQETQYF
TRBD2	TRBJ2-3	-	TRBV5-6	TGTGCCAGCAGCTTCCGGGGGGTTCGGGGCACAGATACGCAGTATTTT	CASSFRGVRGTDTQYF
-	TRBJ1-5	-	TRBV6-5	TGTGCCACTCGGGGGGACCCACATCAGCCCCAGCATTTT	CATRGDPHQPQHF
-	TRBJ1-5	-	TRBV30	TGTGCCTGGAGTTTCTTCGGGGGGAATCAGCCCCAGCATTTT	CAWSFFGGNQPQHF
TRBD1	TRBJ1-1	-	TRBV3-1/TRBV3-2	TGTGCCAGCAGCCAAAGGGGGCAGGGGATGAACACTGAAGCTTTCTTT	CASSQRGQGMNTEAFF
-	TRBJ2-7	few	TRBV19	TGTGCCAGTAGTCCGGGAAGCGGCTACGAGCAGTACTTC	CASSPGSGYEQYF
-	TRBJ1-1	-	TRBV6-5	TGTGCCAGCAGCCTAAAACGAGGCACTGAAGCTTTCTTT	CASSLKRGTEAFF
-	TRBJ1-1	-	TRBV5-1	TGCGCCAGCAGAGATAGGAAAACAGGGCGCCAGGACACTGAAGCTTTCTTT	CASRDRKTGRQDTEAFF
-	TRBJ2-4	-	TRBV6-1	TGTGCCAGCAGTGACAAAGCAGCCAAAAACATTCAGTACTTC	CASSDKAAKNIQYF
TRBD1	TRBJ1-4	-	TRBV4-2	TGTGCCAGCAGCCAAGATGGACAGGGAGGCGAAAAACTGTTTTTT	CASSQDGQGGEKLFF